Reported below is one T cell receptor beta chain. There is no known antigen for this receptor. The input lacks base qualities; no much larger clone sits a single base away. The Qiagen DNeasy kit was used to extract genomic DNA both from unsorted PBMCs and from the negatively selected CD4+ and CD8+ fractions. Using primers that anneal to V and J segments, immunoSEQ multiplex PCR amplified the TCR beta CDR3 regions. A synthetic immune receptor repertoire was used to minimize amplification bias, and any residual bias was removed computationally once sequencing was done. The published analysis was carried out like this. Repertoire diversity was quantified as the Shannon entropy index using custom Python scripts. The unsorted, CD4+ and CD8+ repertoires were each analyzed separately, with the exception of combined analyses, where CD4+ and CD8+ sequences were merged in silico. A clone counted as expanded when the clone's frequency after treatment rose at least 2-fold relative to C1D1, and clones undetected at baseline were given a pseudocount of 0.5. Singleton clones were defined as clones with 0 or 1 copy at C1D1, and non-singleton clones were defined as clones with 2 or more copies. Clones expanded in unsorted samples were assigned a CD4+, CD8+ or unknown annotation through matching of protein sequences in sorted samples from the same patient. Wilcoxon tests on paired samples were used to test changes in diversity from C1D1 to C4D1. TCRdb took over this immuneACCESS table, retaining in-frame rearrangements with V and J assigned. Such tables are incomplete; in checked studies, under half of the missing clones stem from an unresolved V gene, and the remainder is unexplained. That table furnishes V, J and clone size, whereas the DNA furnished D and trimming. The sample records 90,000 to 100,000 clones, roughly 87% of which are singletons. About 11% of the sample goes to the ten largest clones.

The CDR1 and CDR2 encoded by the germline V gene are SGHRS and YFSETQ. The CDR3 has 15 amino acids, counting the end cysteine and phenylalanine. The entry retains the CDR3 DNA only, 45 bases that are in frame from base 1. Relative to germline, V is 0 bases shorter and J is 2 bases shorter, with 12 bases between their ends. The entry originates in a study of PD-1 blockade in classical Hodgkin lymphoma (dated by TCRdb to the early 2020s). Notes on the research overall: Nivolumab dosing was 3 mg/kg intravenously every 2 weeks, continuing until either disease progression or unacceptable toxicity. To define a peripheral blood immune signature of response to PD-1 blockade in classical Hodgkin lymphoma, the study combined TCR beta sequencing with CyTOF. Paper-wide results and their limitations: Lower diversity was observed in patients in whom nivolumab was started less than 1 year after ASCT, and these patients were excluded from later analyses so that confounding by immune reconstitution would be avoided. Baseline TCR diversity was reported as lower in newly diagnosed patients than in healthy donors, and lower still in relapsed/refractory patients. By C4D1, a significant rise was seen in CD4+ TCR diversity but not in CD8+ TCR diversity (p=0.0027 vs p=0.16), and the rise was most apparent among complete responders (p=0.02). The study was restricted to a single clinical trial cohort, and the causes of repertoire differences, possibly disease activity or prior therapy, were left undefined. Trial patients achieving complete response had baseline diversity similar to newly diagnosed patients, whereas partial responders and progressors had significantly lower diversity.

The time point label corresponds to: cycle 2 day 1 (C2D1) of nivolumab. Every trial patient had relapsed following autologous stem cell transplantation, and prior brentuximab vedotin exposure was what differed among cohorts A, B and C. The trial cohort comprised more than 55 patients with relapsed/refractory classical Hodgkin lymphoma whose best overall responses were complete response, partial response or progressive disease. Trial patients were treated with single-agent nivolumab in the multi-cohort phase II CheckMate 205 trial. An independent review committee assessed best overall response using the 2007 International Working Group response criteria. Trial PBMCs were collected just before the start of nivolumab (C1D1) and during therapy at cycle 2 day 1 and cycle 4 day 1. Peripheral blood was collected in 8 mL Vacutainer Cell Preparation Tubes, from which PBMCs were isolated by centrifugation and then cryopreserved.

This TCR came from a human donor with classical Hodgkin lymphoma. Specimen: peripheral blood mononuclear cells (PBMCs), collected before the second cycle of nivolumab. The chain is made from TRBV5-1 and TRBJ2-7; the D gene is perhaps TRBD1, from 5 matching bases. The CDR3 region has the sequence CASSLDLRTPYEQYF. The DNA reads TGCGCCAGCAGCTTGGATTTACGGACACCCTACGAGCAGTACTTC. The entire variable domain, with the stretches around the CDR3 drawn from the reference TRBV5-1 and TRBJ2-7 proteins, is KAGVTQTPRYLIKTRGQQVTLSCSPISGHRSVSWYQQTPGQGLQFLFEYFSETQRNKGNFPGRFSGRQFSNSRSEMNVSTLELGDSALYLCASSLDLRTPYEQYFGPGTRLTVT.